A selection of T cell receptor beta chains follows, all from one sample in a study of blood T cell repertoires in COVID-19. Sequencing was performed with immunoSEQ multiplex PCR; in TCRdb, only in-frame clones are kept and a portion is missing. The data hold fewer than 150,000 clones, with approximately 90% observed a single time. Sequencing used peripheral blood. These receptor sequences come from a woman aged 40 to 50 with acute or convalescent COVID-19. CDR3s include the opening cysteine and the closing phenylalanine or tryptophan. Fields, in order: D gene, J gene, V gene, clone size, CDR3 protein, CDR3 DNA. D genes are given only for firm matches. Clone sizes are given selectively: once, few, many, or a class where the clone is expanded.

d_gene: TRBD1; j_gene: TRBJ1-2; v_gene: TRBV19; abundance: once; CDR3aa: CASSAQGLGGYTF; CDR3nt: TGTGCCAGTAGTGCACAGGGGCTCGGTGGCTACACCTTC
d_gene: TRBD1; j_gene: TRBJ1-1; v_gene: TRBV18; abundance: .; CDR3aa: CASSSLDRGNTEAFF; CDR3nt: TGTGCCAGCTCATCCCTGGACAGGGGGAACACTGAAGCTTTCTTT
d_gene: TRBD1; j_gene: TRBJ2-7; v_gene: TRBV5-4; abundance: .; CDR3aa: CASSGQGRTEFEQYF; CDR3nt: TGTGCCAGCAGTGGACAGGGGCGGACGGAATTTGAGCAGTACTTC
d_gene: .; j_gene: TRBJ1-1; v_gene: TRBV29-1; abundance: .; CDR3aa: CSVARSESTEAFF; CDR3nt: TGCAGCGTTGCCAGGTCCGAGAGTACTGAAGCTTTCTTT
d_gene: .; j_gene: TRBJ2-7; v_gene: TRBV7-6; abundance: once; CDR3aa: CASSSGERSYEQYF; CDR3nt: TGTGCCAGCAGCTCGGGAGAAAGGTCCTACGAGCAGTACTTC
d_gene: TRBD1; j_gene: TRBJ1-3; v_gene: TRBV3-1/TRBV3-2; abundance: .; CDR3aa: CASSQLQGSGNTIYF; CDR3nt: TGTGCCAGCAGCCAATTACAGGGGTCTGGAAACACCATATATTTT
d_gene: TRBD1; j_gene: TRBJ2-2; v_gene: TRBV3-1/TRBV3-2; abundance: .; CDR3aa: CASSQDFPGTGPNTGELFF; CDR3nt: TGTGCCAGCAGCCAAGATTTCCCCGGGACAGGTCCGAACACCGGGGAGCTGTTTTTT
d_gene: TRBD1; j_gene: TRBJ2-5; v_gene: TRBV28; abundance: .; CDR3aa: CASRRQGRSQETQYF; CDR3nt: TGTGCCAGCAGGAGACAGGGGCGCTCCCAAGAGACCCAGTACTTC
d_gene: TRBD1; j_gene: TRBJ2-7; v_gene: TRBV4-3; abundance: .; CDR3aa: CASSTKQGAHEQYF; CDR3nt: TGCGCCAGCAGTACGAAACAGGGGGCCCACGAGCAGTACTTC
d_gene: .; j_gene: TRBJ2-7; v_gene: TRBV7-9; abundance: .; CDR3aa: CASSLKDPLRSTFSYEQYF; CDR3nt: TGTGCCAGCAGCTTAAAAGACCCGCTAAGGAGCACCTTCTCCTACGAGCAGTACTTC
d_gene: TRBD2; j_gene: TRBJ2-3; v_gene: TRBV29-1; abundance: .; CDR3aa: CSGGTSVASTDTQYF; CDR3nt: TGCAGCGGGGGAACTAGCGTCGCTAGCACAGATACGCAGTATTTT
d_gene: TRBD1; j_gene: TRBJ2-1; v_gene: TRBV7-3; abundance: .; CDR3aa: CASSLGGQRLGEQFF; CDR3nt: TGTGCCAGCAGCTTAGGGGGACAGAGGTTGGGTGAGCAGTTCTTC
d_gene: TRBD2; j_gene: TRBJ2-3; v_gene: TRBV4-2; abundance: .; CDR3aa: CASSQERSRGRVDTQYF; CDR3nt: TGTGCCAGCAGCCAAGAACGGTCGCGCGGGAGGGTGGATACGCAGTATTTT
d_gene: .; j_gene: TRBJ2-7; v_gene: TRBV14; abundance: .; CDR3aa: CASSQDIGSAYEQYF; CDR3nt: TGTGCCAGCAGCCAAGATATCGGGAGTGCATACGAGCAGTACTTC
d_gene: TRBD2; j_gene: TRBJ2-1; v_gene: TRBV4-1; abundance: .; CDR3aa: CASSQDPLGAGGPNEQFF; CDR3nt: TGCGCCAGCAGCCAAGACCCGCTAGGAGCGGGGGGGCCCAATGAGCAGTTCTTC
d_gene: TRBD2; j_gene: TRBJ2-1; v_gene: TRBV19; abundance: .; CDR3aa: CASTYRGQGRASGSSYNEQFF; CDR3nt: TGTGCCAGTACCTATAGGGGTCAGGGGCGGGCTAGCGGGAGCTCCTACAATGAGCAGTTCTTC
d_gene: .; j_gene: TRBJ2-4; v_gene: TRBV7-9; abundance: once; CDR3aa: CASSLDIDSLKNIQYF; CDR3nt: TGTGCCAGCAGCTTAGACATTGACAGCCTAAAAAACATTCAGTACTTC
d_gene: TRBD1; j_gene: TRBJ2-7; v_gene: TRBV11-2; abundance: .; CDR3aa: CASTLTGGAFYEQYF; CDR3nt: TGTGCCAGCACCCTAACAGGGGGTGCGTTCTACGAGCAGTACTTC
d_gene: TRBD1; j_gene: TRBJ1-5; v_gene: TRBV5-6; abundance: .; CDR3aa: CASSSAGGPQHF; CDR3nt: TGTGCCAGCAGCTCCGCAGGGGGGCCCCAGCATTTT
d_gene: TRBD1; j_gene: TRBJ2-6; v_gene: TRBV7-9; abundance: .; CDR3aa: CASSSRTGLNAGANVLTF; CDR3nt: TGTGCCAGCAGCTCCCGGACAGGACTTAACGCTGGGGCCAACGTCCTGACTTTC